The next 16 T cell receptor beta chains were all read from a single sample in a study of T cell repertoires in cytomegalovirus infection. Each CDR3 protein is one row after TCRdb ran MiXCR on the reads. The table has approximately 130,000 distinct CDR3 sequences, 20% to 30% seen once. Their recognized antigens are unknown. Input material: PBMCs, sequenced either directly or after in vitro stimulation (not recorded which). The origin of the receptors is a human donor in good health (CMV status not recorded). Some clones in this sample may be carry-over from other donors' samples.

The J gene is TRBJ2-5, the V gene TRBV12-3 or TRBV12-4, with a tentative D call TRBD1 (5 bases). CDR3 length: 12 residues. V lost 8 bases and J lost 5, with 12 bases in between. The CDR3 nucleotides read TGTGCCAGCTCTGGGCCAGGGGAGACCCAGTACTTC. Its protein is CASSGPGETQYF.

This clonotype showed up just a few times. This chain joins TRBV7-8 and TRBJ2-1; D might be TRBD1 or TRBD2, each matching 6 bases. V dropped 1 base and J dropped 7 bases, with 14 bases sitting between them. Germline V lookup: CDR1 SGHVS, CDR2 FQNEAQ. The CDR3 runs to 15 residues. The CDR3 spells CASSLGQVGGNEQFF. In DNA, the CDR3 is TGTGCCAGCAGCTTAGGACAGGTAGGGGGGAATGAGCAGTTCTTC.

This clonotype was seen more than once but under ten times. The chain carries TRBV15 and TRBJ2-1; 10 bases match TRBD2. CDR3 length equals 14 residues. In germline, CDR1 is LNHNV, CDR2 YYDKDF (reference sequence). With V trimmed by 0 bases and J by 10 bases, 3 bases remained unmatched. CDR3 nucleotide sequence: TGTGCCACCAGCAGAGATCCTAGCGGGAGCGAGCAGTTCTTC. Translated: CATSRDPSGSEQFF.

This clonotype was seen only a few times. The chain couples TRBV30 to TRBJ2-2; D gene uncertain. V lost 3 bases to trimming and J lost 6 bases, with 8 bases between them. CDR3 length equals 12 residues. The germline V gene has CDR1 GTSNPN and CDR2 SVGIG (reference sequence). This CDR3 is CAWSDGPGELFF. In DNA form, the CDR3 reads TGTGCCTGGAGCGACGGGCCCGGGGAGCTGTTTTTT.

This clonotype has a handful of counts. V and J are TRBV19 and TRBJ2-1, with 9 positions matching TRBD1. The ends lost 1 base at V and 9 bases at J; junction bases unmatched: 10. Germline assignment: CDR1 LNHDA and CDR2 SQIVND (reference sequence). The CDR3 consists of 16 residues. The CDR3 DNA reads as TGTGCCAGTAGTATAGGGGGACAGGGAAGGGTTAGTGAGCAGTTCTTC. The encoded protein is CASSIGGQGRVSEQFF.

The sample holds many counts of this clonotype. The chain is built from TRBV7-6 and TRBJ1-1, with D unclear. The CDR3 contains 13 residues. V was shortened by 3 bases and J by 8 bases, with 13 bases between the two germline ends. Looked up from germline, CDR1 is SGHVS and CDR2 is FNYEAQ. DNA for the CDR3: TGTGCCAGCAGCTTTGGGCCAAAAAGGGAAGCTTTCTTT. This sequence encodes CASSFGPKREAFF.

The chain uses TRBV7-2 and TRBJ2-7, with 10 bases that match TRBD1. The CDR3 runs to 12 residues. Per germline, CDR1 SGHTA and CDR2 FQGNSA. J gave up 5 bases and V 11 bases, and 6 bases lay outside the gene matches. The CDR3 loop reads CAGGQGNNEQYF. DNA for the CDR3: TGTGCCGGGGGACAGGGGAACAACGAGCAGTACTTC.

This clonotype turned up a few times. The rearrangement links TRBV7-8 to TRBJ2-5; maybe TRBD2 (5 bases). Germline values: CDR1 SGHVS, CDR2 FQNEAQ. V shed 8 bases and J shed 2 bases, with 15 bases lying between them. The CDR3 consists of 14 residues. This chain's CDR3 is CASHWSGVQETQYF. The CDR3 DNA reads TGTGCCAGCCATTGGAGCGGAGTACAAGAGACCCAGTACTTC.

CDR3 sequence (DNA): TGTGCCAGCAGCGACCGGGACAGGGGCACAGATACGCAGTATTTT. This gives the protein CASSDRDRGTDTQYF. The chain is built from TRBV7-9 and TRBJ2-3, with TRBD1 matching 9 bases. The CDR3 has 15 amino acids. After removal of 5 bases from V and 1 base from J, the junction contained 4 bases not matched to a gene. CDR1 and CDR2 (germline): SEHNR, FQNEAQ (reference sequence).

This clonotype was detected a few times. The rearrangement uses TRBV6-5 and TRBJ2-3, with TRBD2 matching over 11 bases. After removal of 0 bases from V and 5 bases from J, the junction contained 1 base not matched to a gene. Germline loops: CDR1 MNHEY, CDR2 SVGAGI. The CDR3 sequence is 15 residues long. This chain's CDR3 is CASSYSGLAGDTQYF. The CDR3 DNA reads TGTGCCAGCAGTTACTCCGGACTAGCGGGAGATACGCAGTATTTT.

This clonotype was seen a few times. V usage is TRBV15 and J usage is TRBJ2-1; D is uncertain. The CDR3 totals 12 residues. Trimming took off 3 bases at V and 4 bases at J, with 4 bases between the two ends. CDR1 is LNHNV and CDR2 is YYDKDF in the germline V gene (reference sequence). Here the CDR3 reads CATSSIYNEQFF. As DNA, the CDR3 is TGTGCCACCAGCAGCATTTACAATGAGCAGTTCTTC.

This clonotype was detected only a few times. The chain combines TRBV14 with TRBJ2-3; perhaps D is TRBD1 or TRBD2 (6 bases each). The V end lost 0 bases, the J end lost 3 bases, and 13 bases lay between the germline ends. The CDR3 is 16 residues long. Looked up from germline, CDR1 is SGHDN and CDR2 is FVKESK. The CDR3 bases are TGTGCCAGCAGCCAAGAACGGGGGACAATAACAGATACGCAGTATTTT. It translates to CASSQERGTITDTQYF.

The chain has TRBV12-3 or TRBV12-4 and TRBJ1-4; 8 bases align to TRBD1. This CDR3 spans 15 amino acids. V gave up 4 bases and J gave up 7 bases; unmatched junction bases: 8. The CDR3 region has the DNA TGTGCCAGCAGTTACATGGGGCAGGGGGCTGAAAAACTGTTTTTT. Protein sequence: CASSYMGQGAEKLFF.

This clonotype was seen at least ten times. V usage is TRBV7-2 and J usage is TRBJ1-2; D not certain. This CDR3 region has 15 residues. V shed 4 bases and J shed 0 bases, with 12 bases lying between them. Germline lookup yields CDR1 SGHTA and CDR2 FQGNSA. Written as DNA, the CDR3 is TGTGCCAGCAGCTCCCAATCTTTAGCTAACTATGGCTACACCTTC. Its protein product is CASSSQSLANYGYTF.

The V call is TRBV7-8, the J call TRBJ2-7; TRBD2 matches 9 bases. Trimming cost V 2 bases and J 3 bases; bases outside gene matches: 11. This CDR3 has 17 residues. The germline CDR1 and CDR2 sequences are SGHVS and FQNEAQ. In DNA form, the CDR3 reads TGTGCCAGCAGCTTATGGTGGCGGGAGGGCCAAGTCTACGAGCAGTACTTC. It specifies CASSLWWREGQVYEQYF.

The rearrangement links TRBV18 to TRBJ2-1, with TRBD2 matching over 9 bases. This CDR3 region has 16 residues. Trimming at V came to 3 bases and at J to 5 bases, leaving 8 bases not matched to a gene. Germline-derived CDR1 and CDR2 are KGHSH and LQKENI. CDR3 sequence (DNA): TGTGCCAGCTCACCGGTTTTCCTAGCGGGAAACAATGAGCAGTTCTTC. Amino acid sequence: CASSPVFLAGNNEQFF. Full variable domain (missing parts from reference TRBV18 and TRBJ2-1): NAGVMQNPRHLVRRRGQEARLRCSPMKGHSHVYWYRQLPEEGLKFMVYLQKENIIDESGMPKERFSAEFPKEGPSILRIQQVVRGDSAAYFCASSPVFLAGNNEQFFGPGTRLTVL.